This TCR beta chain was captured in a study of blood T cell repertoires in COVID-19. On the study more broadly: Donors in the United States, Italy and Spain gave samples during acute or convalescent COVID-19.

As processed by the authors: Reference gene primers were amplified, and this amplification served to estimate nucleated cell counts. TCRdb's table, derived via immunoSEQ multiplex PCR, lists solely in-frame clones and lacks some. The DNA was the basis for D and trimming; V, J and clone size are from that table. The sample has about 120,000 clones, about 74% seen once. The CDR3 length is 13 residues. The V and J ends lost 11 bases and 4 bases, in that order; junction bases with no gene match: 7. In germline, CDR1 is SNHLY, CDR2 FYNNEI. Sequencing input: peripheral blood. This sequence was found in a man in his 60s with acute or convalescent COVID-19. The chain recombines TRBV2 with TRBJ2-1, with 8 bases lining up with TRBD1. CDR3 region: CARRGQGYNEQFF. Here the CDR3 DNA reads TGTGCCCGCCGCGGACAGGGATACAATGAGCAGTTCTTC.